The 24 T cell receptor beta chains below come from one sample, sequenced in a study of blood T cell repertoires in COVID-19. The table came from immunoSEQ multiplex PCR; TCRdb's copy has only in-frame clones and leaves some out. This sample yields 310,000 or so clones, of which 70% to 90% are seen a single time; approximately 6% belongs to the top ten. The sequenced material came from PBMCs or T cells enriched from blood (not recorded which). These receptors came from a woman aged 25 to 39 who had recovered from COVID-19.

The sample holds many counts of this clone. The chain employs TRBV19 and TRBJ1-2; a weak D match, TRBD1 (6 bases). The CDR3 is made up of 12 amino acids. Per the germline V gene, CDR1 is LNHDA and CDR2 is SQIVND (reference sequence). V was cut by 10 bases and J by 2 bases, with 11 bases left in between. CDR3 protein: CATLQGNYGYTF. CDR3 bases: TGTGCCACCCTACAGGGCAACTATGGCTACACCTTC.

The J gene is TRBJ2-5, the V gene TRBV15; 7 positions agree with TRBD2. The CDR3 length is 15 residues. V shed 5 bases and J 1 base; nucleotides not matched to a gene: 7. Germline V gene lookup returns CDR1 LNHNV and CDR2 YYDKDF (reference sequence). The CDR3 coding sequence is TGTGCCACCAGCGCCTCGGGGGGTACCCAAGAGACCCAGTACTTC. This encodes CATSASGGTQETQYF.

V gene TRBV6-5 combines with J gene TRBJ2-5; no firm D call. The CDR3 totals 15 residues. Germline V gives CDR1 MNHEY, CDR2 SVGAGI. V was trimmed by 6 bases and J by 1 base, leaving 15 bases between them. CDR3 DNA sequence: TGTGCCAGCAGAGGTGGCCGCCGGAGCCAAGAGACCCAGTACTTC. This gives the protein CASRGGRRSQETQYF.

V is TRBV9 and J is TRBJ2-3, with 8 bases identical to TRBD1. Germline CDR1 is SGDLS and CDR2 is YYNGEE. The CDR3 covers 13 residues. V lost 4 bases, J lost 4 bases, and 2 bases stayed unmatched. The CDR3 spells CASSYRGADTQYF. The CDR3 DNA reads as TGTGCCAGCAGCTACAGGGGGGCAGATACGCAGTATTTT.

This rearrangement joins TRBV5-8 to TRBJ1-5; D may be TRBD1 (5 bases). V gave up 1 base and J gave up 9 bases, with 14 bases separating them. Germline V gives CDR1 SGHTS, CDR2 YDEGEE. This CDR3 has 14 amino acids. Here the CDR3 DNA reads TGTGCCAGCAGCTTGAGGACACCCTGGGCGCCCCAGCATTTT. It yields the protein CASSLRTPWAPQHF.

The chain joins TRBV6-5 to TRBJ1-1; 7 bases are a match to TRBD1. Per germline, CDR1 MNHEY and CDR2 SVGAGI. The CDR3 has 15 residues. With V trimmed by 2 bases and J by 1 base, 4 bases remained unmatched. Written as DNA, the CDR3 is TGTGCCAGCAGTTACGAGGGGGCGGCGAACACTGAAGCTTTCTTT. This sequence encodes CASSYEGAANTEAFF.

DNA of the CDR3: TGTGCCAGCAGCCAGGGGGGGACAAACTATGGCTACACCTTC. It codes for CASSQGGTNYGYTF. V is TRBV7-8 and J is TRBJ1-2; 7 bases agree with TRBD1. The J segment lost 2 bases and the V segment lost 5 bases, leaving 5 bases of the junction unmatched. Germline V gives CDR1 SGHVS, CDR2 FQNEAQ. CDR3 length: 14 residues. The complete variable domain, with remaining parts taken from reference TRBV7-8 and TRBJ1-2, reads GAGVSQSPRYKVAKRGQDVALRCDPISGHVSLFWYQQALGQGPEFLTYFQNEAQLDKSGLPSDRFFAERPEGSVSTLKIQRTQQEDSAVYLCASSQGGTNYGYTFGSGTRLTVV.

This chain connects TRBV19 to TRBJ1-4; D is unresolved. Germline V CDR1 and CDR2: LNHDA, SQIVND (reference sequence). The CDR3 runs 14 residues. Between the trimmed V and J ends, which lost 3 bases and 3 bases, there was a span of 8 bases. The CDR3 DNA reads TGTGCCAGTAGTATTCCGGGTCCTAATGAAAAACTGTTTTTT. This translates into CASSIPGPNEKLFF.

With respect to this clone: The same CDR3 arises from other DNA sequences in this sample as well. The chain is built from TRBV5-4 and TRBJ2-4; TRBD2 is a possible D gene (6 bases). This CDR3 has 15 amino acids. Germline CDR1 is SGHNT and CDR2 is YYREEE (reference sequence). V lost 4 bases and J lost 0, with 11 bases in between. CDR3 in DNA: TGTGCCAGCAGCCTCGGGGGACTAGCCAAAAACATTCAGTACTTC. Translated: CASSLGGLAKNIQYF.

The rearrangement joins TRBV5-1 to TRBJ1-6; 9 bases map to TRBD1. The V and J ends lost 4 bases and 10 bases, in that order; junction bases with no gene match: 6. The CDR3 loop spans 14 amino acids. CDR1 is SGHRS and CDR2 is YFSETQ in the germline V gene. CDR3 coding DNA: TGCGCCAGCAGCGAGGGACAGGGAAGATCACCCCTCCACTTT. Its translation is CASSEGQGRSPLHF.

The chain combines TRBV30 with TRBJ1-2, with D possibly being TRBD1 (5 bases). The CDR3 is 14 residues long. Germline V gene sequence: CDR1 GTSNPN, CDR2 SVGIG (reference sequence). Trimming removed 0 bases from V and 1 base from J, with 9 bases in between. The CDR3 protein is CAWSVLGLNYGYTF. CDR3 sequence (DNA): TGTGCCTGGAGTGTACTGGGACTTAACTATGGCTACACCTTC.

CDR3 sequence reads: CAWGRLAGEQFF. CDR3 DNA: TGTGCCTGGGGTCGACTAGCGGGTGAGCAGTTCTTC. V gene TRBV30 combines with J gene TRBJ2-1; 10 positions agree with TRBD2. Germline V CDR1 and CDR2: GTSNPN, SVGIG (reference sequence). V was pared by 5 bases and J by 9 bases, with 4 bases of the junction left unmatched. This CDR3 comprises 12 residues.

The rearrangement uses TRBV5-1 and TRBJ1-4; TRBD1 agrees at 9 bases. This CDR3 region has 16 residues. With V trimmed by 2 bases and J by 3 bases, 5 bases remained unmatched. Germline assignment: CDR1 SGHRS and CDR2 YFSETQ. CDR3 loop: CASSFRQGEANEKLFF. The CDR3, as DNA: TGCGCCAGCAGCTTCCGACAGGGGGAAGCTAATGAAAAACTGTTTTTT.

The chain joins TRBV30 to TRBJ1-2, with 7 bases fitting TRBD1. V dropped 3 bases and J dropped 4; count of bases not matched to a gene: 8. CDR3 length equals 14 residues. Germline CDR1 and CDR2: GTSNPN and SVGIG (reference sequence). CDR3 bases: TGTGCCTGGAGCGGTCGAGGGGGCTTCTATGGCTACACCTTC. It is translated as CAWSGRGGFYGYTF.

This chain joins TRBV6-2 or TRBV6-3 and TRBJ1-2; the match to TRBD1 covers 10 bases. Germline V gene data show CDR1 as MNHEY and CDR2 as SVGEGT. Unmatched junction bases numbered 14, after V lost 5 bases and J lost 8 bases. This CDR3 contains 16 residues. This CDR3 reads CASSSSTRDRGWGYTF. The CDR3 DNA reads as TGTGCCAGCAGTAGCTCCACCCGGGACAGGGGTTGGGGCTACACCTTC.

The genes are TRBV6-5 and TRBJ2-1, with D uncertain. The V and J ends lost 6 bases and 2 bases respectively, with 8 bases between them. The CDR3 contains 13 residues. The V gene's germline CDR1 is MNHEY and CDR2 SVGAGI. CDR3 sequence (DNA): TGTGCCAGCAGGGCAGAACCCTACAATGAGCAGTTCTTC. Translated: CASRAEPYNEQFF.

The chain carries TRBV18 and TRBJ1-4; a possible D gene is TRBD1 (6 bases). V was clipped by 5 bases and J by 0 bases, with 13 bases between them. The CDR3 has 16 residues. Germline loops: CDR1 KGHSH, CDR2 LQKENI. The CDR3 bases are TGTGCCAGCTCAGGGCGACAGGCGTCAACTAATGAAAAACTGTTTTTT. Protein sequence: CASSGRQASTNEKLFF.

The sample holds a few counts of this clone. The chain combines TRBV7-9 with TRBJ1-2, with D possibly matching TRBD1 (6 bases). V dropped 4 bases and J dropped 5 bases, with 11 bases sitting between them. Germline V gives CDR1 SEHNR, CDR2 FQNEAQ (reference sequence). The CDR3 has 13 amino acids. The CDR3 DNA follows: TGTGCCAGCAGCTCCGGGACATTTTATGGCTACACCTTC. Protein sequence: CASSSGTFYGYTF.

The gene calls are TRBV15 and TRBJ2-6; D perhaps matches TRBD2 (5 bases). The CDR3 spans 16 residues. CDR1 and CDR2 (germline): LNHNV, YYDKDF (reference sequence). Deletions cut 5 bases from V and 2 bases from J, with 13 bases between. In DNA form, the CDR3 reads TGTGCCACCAGCCCAACGACCGGGGCTGGGGCCAACGTCCTGACTTTC. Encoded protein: CATSPTTGAGANVLTF.

Written as DNA, the CDR3 is TGTGCCAGCAGCCCGGACTACAAGGGGCCGGGTTCGAGCTACACCTTC. Translation: CASSPDYKGPGSSYTF. The chain joins TRBV5-4 to TRBJ1-2; perhaps TRBD1 as D (5 bases). The CDR3 has 16 amino acids. With 4 bases removed from V and 9 bases from J, the gap between germline ends came to 25 bases. Germline assignment: CDR1 SGHNT and CDR2 YYREEE (reference sequence). The whole variable domain, filled in from reference TRBV5-4 and TRBJ1-2, reads ETGVTQSPTHLIKTRGQQVTLRCSSQSGHNTVSWYQQALGQGPQFIFQYYREEENGRGNFPPRFSGLQFPNYSSELNVNALELDDSALYLCASSPDYKGPGSSYTFGSGTRLTVV.

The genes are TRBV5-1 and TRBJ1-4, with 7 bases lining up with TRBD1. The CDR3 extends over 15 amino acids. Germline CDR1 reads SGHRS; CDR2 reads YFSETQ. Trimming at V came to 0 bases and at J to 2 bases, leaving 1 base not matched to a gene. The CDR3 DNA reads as TGCGCCAGCAGCTTGGAGGGACAGACTAATGAAAAACTGTTTTTT. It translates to CASSLEGQTNEKLFF. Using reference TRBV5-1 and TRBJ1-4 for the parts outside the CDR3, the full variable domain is KAGVTQTPRYLIKTRGQQVTLSCSPISGHRSVSWYQQTPGQGLQFLFEYFSETQRNKGNFPGRFSGRQFSNSRSEMNVSTLELGDSALYLCASSLEGQTNEKLFFGSGTQLSVL.

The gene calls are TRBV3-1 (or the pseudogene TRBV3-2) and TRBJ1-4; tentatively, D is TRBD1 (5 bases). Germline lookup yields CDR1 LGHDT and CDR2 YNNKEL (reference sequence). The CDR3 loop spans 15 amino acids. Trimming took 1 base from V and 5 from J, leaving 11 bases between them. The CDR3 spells CASSQVGAGNEKLFF. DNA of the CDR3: TGTGCCAGCAGCCAAGTAGGGGCGGGAAATGAAAAACTGTTTTTT.

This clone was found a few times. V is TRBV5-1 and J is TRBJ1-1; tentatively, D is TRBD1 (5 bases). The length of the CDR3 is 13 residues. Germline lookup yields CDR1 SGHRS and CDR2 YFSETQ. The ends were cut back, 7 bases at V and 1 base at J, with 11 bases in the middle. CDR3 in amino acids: CASSGVGNTEAFF. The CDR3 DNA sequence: TGCGCCAGCTCGGGGGTAGGGAACACTGAAGCTTTCTTT. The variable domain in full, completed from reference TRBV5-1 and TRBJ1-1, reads KAGVTQTPRYLIKTRGQQVTLSCSPISGHRSVSWYQQTPGQGLQFLFEYFSETQRNKGNFPGRFSGRQFSNSRSEMNVSTLELGDSALYLCASSGVGNTEAFFGQGTRLTVV.

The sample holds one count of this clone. Here the CDR3 reads CASMDSTNYGYTF. The CDR3 DNA sequence: TGTGCCAGCATGGACAGTACTAACTATGGCTACACCTTC. This chain uses TRBV25-1 with TRBJ1-2, with D possibly being TRBD1 (6 bases). Trimming shortened V by 7 bases and J by 0 bases, and 9 bases separated the two germline ends. This CDR3 is 13 amino acids long. Germline V gene lookup returns CDR1 MGHDK and CDR2 SYGVNS.